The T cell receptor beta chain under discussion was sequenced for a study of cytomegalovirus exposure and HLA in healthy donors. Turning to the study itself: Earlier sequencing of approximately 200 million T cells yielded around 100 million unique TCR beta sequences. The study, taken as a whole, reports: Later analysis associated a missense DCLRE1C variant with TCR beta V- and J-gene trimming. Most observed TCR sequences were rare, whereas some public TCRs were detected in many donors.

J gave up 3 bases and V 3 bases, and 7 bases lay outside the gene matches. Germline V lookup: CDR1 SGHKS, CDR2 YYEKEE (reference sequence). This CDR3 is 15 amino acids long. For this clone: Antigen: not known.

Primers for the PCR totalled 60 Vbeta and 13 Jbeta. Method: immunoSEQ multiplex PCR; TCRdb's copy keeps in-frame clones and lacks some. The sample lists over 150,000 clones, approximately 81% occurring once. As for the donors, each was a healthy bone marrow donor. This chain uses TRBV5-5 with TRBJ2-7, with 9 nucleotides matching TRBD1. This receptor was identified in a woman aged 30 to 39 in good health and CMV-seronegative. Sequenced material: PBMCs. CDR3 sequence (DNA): TGTGCCAGCAGCTCTTGGGACAGGGACCACTACGAGCAGTACTTC. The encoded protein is CASSSWDRDHYEQYF.